These 18 T cell receptor beta chains were sequenced from one sample in a study of cytomegalovirus exposure and HLA in healthy donors. Sequencing was performed with immunoSEQ multiplex PCR; in TCRdb, only in-frame clones are kept and a portion is missing. Counted here are 75,000 to 95,000 clones, roughly 96% occurring once; the ten biggest clones make up about 0.8%. Source material: PBMCs. These receptors came from a man between 18 and 29 years old in good health and CMV-seronegative.

This sequence joins TRBV28 and TRBJ1-5; 11 bases line up with TRBD1. The germline V gene encodes CDR1 MDHEN and CDR2 SYDVKM. The CDR3 is 17 residues long. J was trimmed by 4 bases and V by 2 bases; bases with no gene match: 7. DNA of the CDR3: TGTGCCAGCAGTTTAGGGGGGACAGGGGGTAGTAATCAGCCCCAGCATTTT. This encodes CASSLGGTGGSNQPQHF.

The chain carries TRBV6-1 and TRBJ1-1; D might be TRBD1 (5 bases). V was pared by 2 bases and J by 0 bases, with 10 bases between. Germline CDR1 reads MNHNS; CDR2 reads SASEGT. This CDR3 contains 15 residues. This CDR3 is CASSESGRVNTEAFF. CDR3 DNA sequence: TGTGCCAGCAGTGAATCTGGCAGGGTGAACACTGAAGCTTTCTTT.

The genes are TRBV19 and TRBJ1-1; tentatively, D is TRBD1 (5 bases). The germline V and J ends were trimmed by 9 bases and 0 bases, with 11 bases remaining between them. CDR3 size: 13 residues. CDR1 and CDR2 from the germline V gene are LNHDA and SQIVND (reference sequence). As DNA, the CDR3 is TGTGCCAGCAAAGGGGTGATGAACACTGAAGCTTTCTTT. Translating it yields CASKGVMNTEAFF.

This sequence joins TRBV19 and TRBJ2-1; 10 bases match TRBD1. J lost 7 bases, V lost 5 bases, and 11 bases had no gene match. Germline V gene sequence: CDR1 LNHDA, CDR2 SQIVND (reference sequence). This CDR3 region has 16 residues. The CDR3 sequence: CASSSHGTGVRNEQFF. In DNA form, the CDR3 reads TGTGCCAGTAGTTCACACGGGACAGGGGTACGGAATGAGCAGTTCTTC.

The rearrangement links TRBV30 to TRBJ2-1; the D gene is possibly TRBD1 (6 bases). Germline CDR1 is GTSNPN and CDR2 is SVGIG (reference sequence). Trimming shortened V by 6 bases and J by 0 bases, and 12 bases separated the two germline ends. This CDR3 comprises 14 residues. The CDR3 loop is CACLGRGSYNEQFF. CDR3 in DNA: TGTGCCTGTCTAGGCAGGGGCTCCTACAATGAGCAGTTCTTC.

This chain connects TRBV5-4 to TRBJ2-5; TRBD2 might be the D (5 bases). Germline lookup yields CDR1 SGHNT and CDR2 YYREEE (reference sequence). V lost 0 bases, J lost 5 bases, and 11 bases lay in between. The length of the CDR3 is 14 residues. The CDR3 region is CASSLGGGEETQYF. The DNA for the CDR3 is TGTGCCAGCAGCTTGGGGGGTGGGGAGGAGACCCAGTACTTC.

The J gene is TRBJ2-1, the V gene TRBV4-2, with TRBD2 matching 10 bases. CDR3 length: 18 residues. J gave up 8 bases and V 4 bases, and 17 bases lay outside the gene matches. From germline, CDR1 is LGHNA and CDR2 YNFKEQ. The CDR3 sequence: CASSPPTTPSGSPHEQFF. The DNA of the CDR3 is TGTGCCAGCAGCCCCCCGACGACTCCTAGCGGGAGTCCTCATGAGCAGTTCTTC.

The CDR3 bases are TGTGCCAGCCGACAGGCCCGTAATGAGCAGTTCTTC. It translates to CASRQARNEQFF. The rearrangement uses TRBV11-2 and TRBJ2-1, with D perhaps TRBD1 (6 bases). V lost 8 bases and J 7 bases, leaving 12 bases between the germline ends. Germline V gene lookup returns CDR1 SGHAT and CDR2 FQNNGV. The CDR3 has 12 residues.

This rearrangement joins TRBV11-3 to TRBJ2-1; TRBD2 matches 7 bases. Germline V gives CDR1 SGHNT, CDR2 YENEEA. CDR3 length equals 16 residues. V was clipped by 1 base and J by 1 base; unmatched bases: 4. The CDR3 sequence is CASSLGVGGSYNEQFF. The CDR3, as DNA: TGTGCCAGCAGCTTAGGGGTGGGAGGGTCCTACAATGAGCAGTTCTTC.

CDR3 DNA sequence: TGTGCCAGCAGCAAACAGGGAGGGTCTGGGGCCAACGTCCTGACTTTC. Translated, it gives CASSKQGGSGANVLTF. The V gene is TRBV7-8, the J gene TRBJ2-6; weak D call: TRBD2 (7 bases). The CDR3 covers 16 residues. Trimming shortened V by 5 bases and J by 1 base, and 12 bases separated the two germline ends. Germline CDR1 reads SGHVS; CDR2 reads FQNEAQ.

The rearrangement joins TRBV7-2 to TRBJ2-5, with D perhaps TRBD2 (5 bases). Germline V gives CDR1 SGHTA, CDR2 FQGNSA. Trimming removed 1 base from V and 5 bases from J, with 14 bases in between. CDR3 size: 15 residues. The CDR3 region has the DNA TGTGCCAGCAGCTTAGTTGGTAGCGTTGGTGAGACCCAGTACTTC. Protein sequence: CASSLVGSVGETQYF.

The chain has TRBV5-4 and TRBJ1-3; the match to TRBD1 covers 9 bases. Trimming at V came to 4 bases and at J to 7 bases, leaving 18 bases not matched to a gene. CDR3 length: 18 residues. CDR1 is SGHNT and CDR2 is YYREEE in the germline V gene (reference sequence). The CDR3 here is CASSPGTGTPRRKNTIYF. CDR3 bases: TGTGCCAGCAGCCCCGGGACAGGGACCCCAAGGAGGAAGAACACCATATATTTT.

The chain links TRBV21-1 to TRBJ2-7; TRBD1, the D gene given by the table, was not confirmed from the DNA. TRBV21-1 is noted as a pseudogene. CDR3 size: 14 residues. This CDR3 reads CASRNHRGSGEQYV. The CDR3, as DNA: TGTGCCAGCAGAAACCACAGGGGATCGGGCGAGCAGTACGTC.

The chain employs TRBV2 and TRBJ1-2; no reliable D call. The CDR3 contains 11 residues. CDR1 is SNHLY, CDR2 FYNNEI, per germline. V lost 5 bases and J lost 7, with 8 bases in between. Written as DNA, the CDR3 is TGTGCCAGCAGTCGAGAGGGTGGCTACACCTTC. The encoded protein is CASSREGGYTF. Looking up the rest from reference TRBV2 and TRBJ1-2 gives the full variable domain: EPEVTQTPSHQVTQMGQEVILRCVPISNHLYFYWYRQILGQKVEFLVSFYNNEISEKSEIFDDQFSVERPDGSNFTLKIRSTKLEDSAMYFCASSREGGYTFGSGTRLTVV.

This chain uses TRBV19 with TRBJ1-2; tentative D call: TRBD1 (5 bases). The CDR3 totals 13 residues. Germline CDR1 reads LNHDA; CDR2 reads SQIVND (reference sequence). The V end was cut by 3 bases, the J end by 10 bases, with 15 bases between. CDR3 protein: CASSMGLNQPYTF. CDR3 nucleotides: TGTGCCAGTAGTATGGGACTTAATCAGCCCTACACCTTC.

The V call is TRBV12-5, the J call TRBJ2-1; 14 nucleotides line up with TRBD2. The CDR3 runs to 17 residues. Trimming removed 1 base from V and 10 bases from J; junction bases left unmatched: 9. CDR1 is LGHNT, CDR2 FRNRAP, per germline. The CDR3 sequence: CASGLGLQGLAGDEQFF. CDR3 DNA: TGTGCTAGTGGTTTGGGACTCCAGGGACTAGCGGGAGACGAGCAGTTCTTC.

The chain is built from TRBV11-3 and TRBJ1-1, with a possible D match to TRBD1 (6 bases). The V gene lost 5 bases and the J gene lost 0 bases, with 13 bases spanning the gap. CDR1 is SGHNT and CDR2 is YENEEA in the germline V gene. The length of the CDR3 is 15 residues. The CDR3 DNA reads TGTGCCAGCAGCCAAGAGGACAGCCTGAACACTGAAGCTTTCTTT. Its translation is CASSQEDSLNTEAFF.

The chain uses TRBV2 and TRBJ2-2; D may be TRBD1 (5 bases). With 6 bases removed from V and 1 base from J, the gap between germline ends came to 9 bases. The germline V gene encodes CDR1 SNHLY and CDR2 FYNNEI. CDR3 length: 14 amino acids. DNA of the CDR3: TGTGCCAGCAGAGTGACAGAGAACACCGGGGAGCTGTTTTTT. Its protein product is CASRVTENTGELFF.